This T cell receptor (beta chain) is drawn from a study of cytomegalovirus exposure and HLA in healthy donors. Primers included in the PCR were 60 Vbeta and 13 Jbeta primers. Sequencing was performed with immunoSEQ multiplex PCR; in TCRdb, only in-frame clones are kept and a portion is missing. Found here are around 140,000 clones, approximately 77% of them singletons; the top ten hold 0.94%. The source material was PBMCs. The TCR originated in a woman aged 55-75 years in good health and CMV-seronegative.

The CDR3 here is CASTMGQGNFGEQFF. The CDR3 DNA follows: TGCGCCAGCACAATGGGACAGGGAAATTTTGGTGAGCAGTTCTTC. The genes are TRBV5-1 and TRBJ2-1; 9 bases fit TRBD1. The CDR3 covers 15 residues. Germline-derived CDR1 and CDR2 are SGHRS and YFSETQ. V was pared by 6 bases and J by 9 bases, with 13 bases of the junction left unmatched.